Presented here are 10 T cell receptor beta chains from one specimen sequenced in a study of T cells in tumors after PD-1 blockade. This table comes from immunoSEQ multiplex PCR, and its TCRdb copy is limited to in-frame clones, with some not included. The sample records 54,000 or so clones, just under 80% being singletons. The starting material was PBMCs, obtained before anti-PD-1 treatment. These receptors came from a human donor with basal cell carcinoma.

V and J are TRBV5-4 and TRBJ1-1; perhaps TRBD1 as D (5 bases). The germline V gene has CDR1 SGHNT and CDR2 YYREEE (reference sequence). The V end lost 1 base, the J end lost 1 base, and 5 bases lay between the germline ends. The CDR3 is 13 amino acids. In DNA form, the CDR3 reads TGTGCCAGCAGCTTGACAGGGAACACTGAAGCTTTCTTT. This gives the protein CASSLTGNTEAFF.

The chain employs TRBV19 and TRBJ2-5; 9 bases map to TRBD1. The closer fit of TRBJ2-7 to the DNA end suggests the J call may be wrong. Germline CDR1 reads LNHDA; CDR2 reads SQIVND (reference sequence). CDR3 length: 14 residues. CDR3 residues: CASSPTGGSYEQYF. The CDR3 region has the DNA TGTGCCAGTAGTCCGACAGGGGGATCCTACGAGCAGTACTTC.

The table lists this clone with a few counts. This chain connects TRBV12-3 or TRBV12-4 to TRBJ2-7; D might be TRBD1 (6 bases). V gave up 6 bases and J gave up 0 bases, with 9 bases separating them. The CDR3 totals 13 residues. CDR3 loop: CASSRQASYEQYF. CDR3 bases: TGTGCCAGCAGCCGACAGGCCTCCTACGAGCAGTACTTC.

CDR3 DNA sequence: TGTGCCAGCAGCCAAGTAAAGGGGGGAAGCTCTGGAAACACCATATATTTT. This codes for CASSQVKGGSSGNTIYF. V usage is TRBV4-2 and J usage is TRBJ1-3, with D possibly matching TRBD1 (6 bases). The CDR3 loop spans 17 amino acids. The V end lost 1 base, the J end lost 0 bases, and 13 bases lay between the germline ends. Germline V gene sequence: CDR1 LGHNA, CDR2 YNFKEQ.

The chain has TRBV27 and TRBJ2-3; 9 bases agree with TRBD2. This CDR3 spans 15 amino acids. The junction had 5 bases not matched to a gene; V was cut back by 3 bases and J by 4 bases. Looked up from germline, CDR1 is MNHEY and CDR2 is SMNVEV (reference sequence). CDR3: CASSLMGGGADTQYF. CDR3 nucleotides: TGTGCCAGCAGTTTGATGGGCGGGGGGGCAGATACGCAGTATTTT.

This chain connects TRBV7-2 to TRBJ1-1; no firm D call. V lost 2 bases and J lost 0, with 4 bases in between. The CDR3 has 13 amino acids. Germline CDR1 reads SGHTA; CDR2 reads FQGNSA. Here the CDR3 reads CASSLKVNTEAFF. CDR3 DNA sequence: TGTGCCAGCAGCTTAAAAGTGAACACTGAAGCTTTCTTT. Looking up the rest from reference TRBV7-2 and TRBJ1-1 gives the full variable domain: GAGVSQSPSNKVTEKGKDVELRCDPISGHTALYWYRQSLGQGLEFLIYFQGNSAPDKSGLPSDRFSAERTGGSVSTLTIQRTQQEDSAVYLCASSLKVNTEAFFGQGTRLTVV.

The V and J genes are TRBV4-1 and TRBJ2-7; possibly TRBD1 for D (6 bases). Germline loops: CDR1 MGHRA, CDR2 YSYEKL. V was shortened by 0 bases and J by 9 bases, with 12 bases between the two germline ends. The CDR3 spans 13 residues. CDR3: CASSQDLGTLQYF. For the CDR3, the DNA is TGCGCCAGCAGCCAAGATCTCGGGACACTGCAGTACTTC.

The chain is built from TRBV19 and TRBJ1-6; no firm D call. This CDR3 spans 12 amino acids. Trimming stripped 5 bases from V and 7 bases from J, with 6 bases between. CDR1 and CDR2 (germline): LNHDA, SQIVND (reference sequence). CDR3 sequence (DNA): TGTGCCAGTAGTCCACAGAATTCACCCCTCCACTTT. The encoded protein is CASSPQNSPLHF. The full variable domain, with the rest looked up from reference TRBV19 and TRBJ1-6, is DGGITQSPKYLFRKEGQNVTLSCEQNLNHDAMYWYRQDPGQGLRLIYYSQIVNDFQKGDIAEGYSVSREKKESFPLTVTSAQKNPTAFYLCASSPQNSPLHFGNGTRLTVT.

The genes are TRBV3-1 (or the pseudogene TRBV3-2) and TRBJ1-1, with D possibly TRBD1 on 6 matching bases. Germline V gene lookup returns CDR1 LGHDT and CDR2 YNNKEL (reference sequence). The CDR3 covers 15 residues. Trimming cost V 4 bases and J 11 bases, with 23 bases left between them. In DNA, the CDR3 is TGTGCCAGCAGCCCATTGAGACAGGCAGTGAAGAGGGCTTTCTTT. This encodes CASSPLRQAVKRAFF.

The chain joins TRBV7-3 to TRBJ2-3; the match to TRBD2 covers 11 bases. V lost 8 bases to trimming and J lost 1 base; unmatched junction nucleotides: 8. CDR3 size: 16 residues. Germline lookup yields CDR1 SGHTA and CDR2 FQGTGA. In DNA form, the CDR3 reads TGTGCCAGCGCTGGTAGCGGGGGGGCCGGCACAGATACGCAGTATTTT. Amino acids: CASAGSGGAGTDTQYF.